The clone carrying this T cell receptor beta chain was seen a handful of times. Attachment of unique molecular identifiers to individual cDNA molecules was performed. TCRdb fed the 5' RACE reads into MiXCR, producing one record per CDR3 protein. The sample yields tens of thousands of distinct CDR3 sequences, 10% seen once. This record comes from a study of early T cells in non-severe SARS-CoV-2 infection. Looking at the study overall: RNA in bulk from unsorted whole blood was sequenced, and chains were unpaired.

Germline V gene sequence: CDR1 KGHDR, CDR2 SFDVKD. The CDR3 extends over 14 amino acids. Trimming pared 3 bases from V and 2 bases from J, leaving 10 bases between. The rearrangement uses TRBV24-1 and TRBJ2-7; maybe TRBD2 (5 bases). This clonotype originated in an adult who was a healthcare worker with PCR-confirmed SARS-CoV-2 infection or an uninfected control (not recorded which). The sample taken for sequencing was whole blood. The CDR3 loop is CATSDRLAPYEQYF. For the CDR3, the DNA is TGTGCCACCAGTGATCGGCTAGCCCCCTACGAGCAGTACTTC.